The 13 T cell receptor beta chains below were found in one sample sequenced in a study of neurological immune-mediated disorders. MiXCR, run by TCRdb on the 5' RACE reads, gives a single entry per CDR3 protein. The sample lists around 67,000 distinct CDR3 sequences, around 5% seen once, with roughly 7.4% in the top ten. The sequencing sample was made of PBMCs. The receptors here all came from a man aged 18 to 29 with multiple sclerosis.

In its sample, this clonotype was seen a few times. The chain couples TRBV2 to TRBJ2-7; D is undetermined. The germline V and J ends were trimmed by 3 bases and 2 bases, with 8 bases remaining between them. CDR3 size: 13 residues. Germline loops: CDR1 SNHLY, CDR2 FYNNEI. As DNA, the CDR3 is TGTGCCAGCAGTGAGGACCGAGCCTACGAGCAGTACTTC. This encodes CASSEDRAYEQYF.

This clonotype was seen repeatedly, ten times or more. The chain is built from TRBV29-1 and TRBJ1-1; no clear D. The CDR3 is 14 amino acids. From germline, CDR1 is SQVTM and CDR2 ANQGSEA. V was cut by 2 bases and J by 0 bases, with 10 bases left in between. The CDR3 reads CSVETEPMNTEAFF. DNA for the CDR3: TGCAGCGTTGAAACAGAACCTATGAACACTGAAGCTTTCTTT.

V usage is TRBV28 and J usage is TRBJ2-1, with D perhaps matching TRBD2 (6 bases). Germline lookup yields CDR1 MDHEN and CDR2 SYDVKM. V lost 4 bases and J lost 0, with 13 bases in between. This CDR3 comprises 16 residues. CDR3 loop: CASSSPAGSSYNEQFF. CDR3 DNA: TGTGCCAGCAGTTCCCCCGCGGGAAGCTCCTACAATGAGCAGTTCTTC.

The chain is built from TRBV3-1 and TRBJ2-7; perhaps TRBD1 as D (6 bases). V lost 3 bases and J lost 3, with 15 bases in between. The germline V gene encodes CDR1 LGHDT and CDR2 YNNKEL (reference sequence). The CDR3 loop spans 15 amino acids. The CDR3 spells CASSQDQGTYYEQYF. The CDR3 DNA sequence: TGTGCCAGCAGCCAGGATCAGGGGACCTACTACGAGCAGTACTTC.

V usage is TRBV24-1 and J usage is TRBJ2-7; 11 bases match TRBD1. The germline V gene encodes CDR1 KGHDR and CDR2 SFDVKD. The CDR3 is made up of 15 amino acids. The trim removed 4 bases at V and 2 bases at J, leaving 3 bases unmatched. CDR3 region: CATSERTGGPYEQYF. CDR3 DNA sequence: TGTGCCACCAGTGAACGGACAGGGGGCCCCTACGAGCAGTACTTC.

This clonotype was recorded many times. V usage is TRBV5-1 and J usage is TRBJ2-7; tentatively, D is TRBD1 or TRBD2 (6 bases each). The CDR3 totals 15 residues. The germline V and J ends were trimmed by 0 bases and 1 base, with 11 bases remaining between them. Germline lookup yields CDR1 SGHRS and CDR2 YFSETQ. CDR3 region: CASSLARGPSYEQYF. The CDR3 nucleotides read TGCGCCAGCAGCTTGGCACGGGGGCCATCCTACGAGCAGTACTTC. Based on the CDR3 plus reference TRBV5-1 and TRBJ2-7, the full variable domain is KAGVTQTPRYLIKTRGQQVTLSCSPISGHRSVSWYQQTPGQGLQFLFEYFSETQRNKGNFPGRFSGRQFSNSRSEMNVSTLELGDSALYLCASSLARGPSYEQYFGPGTRLTVT.

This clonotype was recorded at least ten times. The CDR3 sequence is CASRRHVVSYEQYF. The CDR3 DNA reads as TGTGCCAGCAGAAGACATGTGGTCTCCTACGAGCAGTACTTC. The chain has TRBV25-1 and TRBJ2-7; D call uncertain. The CDR3 spans 14 residues. Trimming shortened V by 6 bases and J by 0 bases, and 12 bases separated the two germline ends. Germline-derived CDR1 and CDR2 are MGHDK and SYGVNS.

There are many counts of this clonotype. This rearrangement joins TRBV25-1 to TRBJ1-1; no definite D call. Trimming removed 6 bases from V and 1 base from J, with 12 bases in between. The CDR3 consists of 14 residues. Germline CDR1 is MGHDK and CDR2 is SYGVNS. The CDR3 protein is CASRSVGGNTEAFF. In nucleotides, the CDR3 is TGTGCCAGCAGATCTGTCGGCGGGAACACTGAAGCTTTCTTT.

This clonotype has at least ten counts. The CDR3 DNA is TGCGCCAGCTCCCCAACGCAGGGTACCTACGAGCAGTACTTC. Translation: CASSPTQGTYEQYF. The chain combines TRBV5-1 with TRBJ2-7, with D perhaps TRBD1 (5 bases). This CDR3 is built from 14 residues. Germline V CDR1 and CDR2: SGHRS, YFSETQ. The germline V and J ends were trimmed by 7 bases and 2 bases, with 16 bases remaining between them.

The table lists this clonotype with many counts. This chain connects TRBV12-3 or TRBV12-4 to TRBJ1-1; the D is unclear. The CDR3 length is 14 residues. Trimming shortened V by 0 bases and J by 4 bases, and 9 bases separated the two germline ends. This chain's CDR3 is CASSLAYGVTEAFF. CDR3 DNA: TGTGCCAGCAGTTTAGCGTATGGGGTCACTGAAGCTTTCTTT.

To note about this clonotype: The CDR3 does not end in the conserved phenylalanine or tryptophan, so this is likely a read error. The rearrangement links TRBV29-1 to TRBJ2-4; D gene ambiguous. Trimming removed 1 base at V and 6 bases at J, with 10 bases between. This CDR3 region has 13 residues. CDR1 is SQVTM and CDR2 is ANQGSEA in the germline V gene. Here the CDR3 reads CSVEGAQRNIQYN. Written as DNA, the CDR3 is TGCAGCGTTGAAGGGGCCCAGAGAAACATTCAGTACAAC.

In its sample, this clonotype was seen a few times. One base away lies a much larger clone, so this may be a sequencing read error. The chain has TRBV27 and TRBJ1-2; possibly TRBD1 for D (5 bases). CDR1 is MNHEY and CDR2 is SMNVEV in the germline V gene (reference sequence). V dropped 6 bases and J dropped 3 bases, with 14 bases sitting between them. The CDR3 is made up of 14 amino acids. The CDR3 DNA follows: TGTGCCAGCAGACGGGGGAAGGATCACTATGGCTACACCTTC. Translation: CASRRGKDHYGYTF.

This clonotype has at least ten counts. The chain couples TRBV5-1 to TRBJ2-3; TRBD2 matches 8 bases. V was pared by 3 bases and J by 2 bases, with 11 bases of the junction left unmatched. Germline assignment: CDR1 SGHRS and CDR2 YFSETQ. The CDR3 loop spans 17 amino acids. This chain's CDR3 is CASSWPRGAAVTDTQYF. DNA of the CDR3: TGCGCCAGCAGCTGGCCGCGGGGGGCCGCCGTCACAGATACGCAGTATTTT. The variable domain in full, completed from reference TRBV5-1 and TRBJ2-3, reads KAGVTQTPRYLIKTRGQQVTLSCSPISGHRSVSWYQQTPGQGLQFLFEYFSETQRNKGNFPGRFSGRQFSNSRSEMNVSTLELGDSALYLCASSWPRGAAVTDTQYFGPGTRLTVL.